This TCR beta chain was retrieved from a study of T cell clonality in common variable immunodeficiency. CVID and control samples used equivalent genomic DNA input. Sequencing used immunoSEQ multiplex PCR; TCRdb keeps in-frame clones, though not all of them. The sample has about 26,000 clones, none seen only once. Study-wide points: CVID subjects showed higher TCRbeta clonality than healthy controls. CVID subjects shared fewer TCRbeta clones than healthy controls did. Common variable immunodeficiency TCR beta sequences reportedly had fewer deletions and N-nucleotide insertions.

With V trimmed by 5 bases and J by 0 bases, 3 bases remained unmatched. CDR1 and CDR2 (germline): MNHEY, SVGEGT. The CDR3 covers 15 residues. For this clone: What it binds is unknown. The read gets to within 3 residues of the CDR3 end, and the germline J gene fills in the rest.

Reduced serum IgG, IgA and/or IgM plus specific antibody deficiency defined CVID. This TCR was sampled from a human donor with common variable immunodeficiency. Sequencing was performed on peripheral blood mononuclear cells. The chain links TRBV6-2 or TRBV6-3 to TRBJ2-2, with 7 bases identical to TRBD1. CDR3 DNA, as far as it was read: TGTGCCAGCAGTCGGGACAGCGCGAACACCGGGGAG. Protein: CASSRDSANTGE. The CDR3 in full is CASSRDSANTGELFF.